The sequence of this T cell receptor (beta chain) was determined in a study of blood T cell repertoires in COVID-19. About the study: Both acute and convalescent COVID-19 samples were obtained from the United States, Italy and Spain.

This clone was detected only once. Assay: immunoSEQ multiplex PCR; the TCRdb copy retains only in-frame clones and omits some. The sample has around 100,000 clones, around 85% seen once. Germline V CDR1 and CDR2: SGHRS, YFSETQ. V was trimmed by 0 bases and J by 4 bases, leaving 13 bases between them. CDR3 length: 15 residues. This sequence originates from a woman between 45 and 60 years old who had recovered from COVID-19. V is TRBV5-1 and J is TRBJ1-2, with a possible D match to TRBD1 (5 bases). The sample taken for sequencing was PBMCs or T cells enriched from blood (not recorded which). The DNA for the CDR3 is TGCGCCAGCAGCTTGGCTGGAGGGGATCTCTATGGCTACACCTTC. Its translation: CASSLAGGDLYGYTF. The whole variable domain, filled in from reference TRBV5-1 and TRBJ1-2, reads KAGVTQTPRYLIKTRGQQVTLSCSPISGHRSVSWYQQTPGQGLQFLFEYFSETQRNKGNFPGRFSGRQFSNSRSEMNVSTLELGDSALYLCASSLAGGDLYGYTFGSGTRLTVV.